The rows below give T cell receptor beta chains drawn from one sample of a study of cytomegalovirus exposure and HLA in healthy donors. Measured with immunoSEQ multiplex PCR; TCRdb has only the in-frame clones, and not every one. In the table there are over 150,000 clones, about 64% of which are singletons. Sequencing used PBMCs. The receptors derive from a man aged 45-60 years in good health and CMV-seronegative. The CDR3 runs from the conserved cysteine through the conserved F or W. D genes are given only for firm matches.

13 TRBJ2-7 TRBV7-9 NA CASSLPGAYEQYF
16 TRBJ1-4 TRBV5-8 NA CASSLVQGLGNEKLFF
11 TRBJ2-7 TRBV7-9 TRBD1 CASSSGQVPYF
14 TRBJ1-5 TRBV6-5 NA CASRSTGTNQPQHF
14 TRBJ1-2 TRBV28 TRBD1 CASRSGGAGYGYTF
15 TRBJ2-7 TRBV28 NA CASSLRWGGLFEQYF
12 TRBJ1-2 TRBV29-1 NA CSANREYGPYTF
15 TRBJ2-6 TRBV7-3 NA CASSSDSSGANVLTF
17 TRBJ2-3 TRBV19 TRBD2 CASSPRLAGVDLDTQYF
14 TRBJ1-3 TRBV6-5 NA CASSYSYSGNTIYF
15 TRBJ2-3 TRBV6-1 TRBD2 CASTMTSGGTDTQYF
11 TRBJ2-5 TRBV20-1 NA CSARARETQYF
14 TRBJ2-3 TRBV11-2 TRBD1 CASSPGQAKDTQYF
15 TRBJ2-1 TRBV11-1 NA CASSLINSGGGEQFF
14 TRBJ1-2 TRBV5-6 TRBD1 CASSSRDRAYGYTF
16 TRBJ2-5 TRBV19 TRBD2 CASRSTSGGRQETQYF
14 TRBJ1-6 TRBV2 TRBD1 CASNGQGHNSPLHF
13 TRBJ1-1 TRBV4-3 TRBD1 CASRRQGGTEAFF
16 TRBJ1-6 TRBV15 NA CATSPRGDRKNSPLHF
15 TRBJ2-1 TRBV6-1 TRBD2 CTSSEASGGYNEQFF
14 TRBJ1-4 TRBV5-4 TRBD1 CASRAGTGEEKLFF
13 TRBJ1-2 TRBV6-1 TRBD1 CASGPGQGYGYTF
15 TRBJ2-3 TRBV15 NA CATSRDDRLRDTQYF
18 TRBJ2-1 TRBV10-3 TRBD2 CAISGGAGTSGGYNEQFF
15 TRBJ1-2 TRBV5-1 TRBD1 CASTHRTGGDYGYTF
15 TRBJ2-7 TRBV7-2 TRBD1 CASSFLDRGGSEQYF
16 TRBJ2-5 TRBV5-1 NA CASSLRDGRQGETQYF
15 TRBJ1-3 TRBV28 NA CASSLVQGKRNTIYF